This T cell receptor beta chain was identified during a study of blood T cell repertoires in COVID-19. In the study overall: Donors in the United States, Italy and Spain gave samples during acute or convalescent COVID-19.

Study processing details: Reference gene primers were amplified, and this amplification served to estimate nucleated cell counts. Produced via immunoSEQ multiplex PCR; TCRdb's table is partial and in-frame only. The V and J calls and clone size are taken from that table; D and trimming were inferred from the DNA. Of about 220,000 clones in the sample, around 87% were seen once. Patients of the Seattle cohort, enrolled during active infection, were followed longitudinally. The CDR3 sequence is 16 residues long. Germline V gene data show CDR1 as SNHLY and CDR2 as FYNNEI. V lost 3 bases and J lost 7, with 16 bases in between.

The rearrangement joins TRBV2 to TRBJ1-6, with D uncertain. This sequence was found in a woman in her 50s with COVID-19, enrolled during active disease. Material for sequencing was peripheral blood. The CDR3 bases are TGTGCCAGCAGTGATCTCGAGACTCGGATCAATTCACCCCTCCACTTT. It codes for CASSDLETRINSPLHF.